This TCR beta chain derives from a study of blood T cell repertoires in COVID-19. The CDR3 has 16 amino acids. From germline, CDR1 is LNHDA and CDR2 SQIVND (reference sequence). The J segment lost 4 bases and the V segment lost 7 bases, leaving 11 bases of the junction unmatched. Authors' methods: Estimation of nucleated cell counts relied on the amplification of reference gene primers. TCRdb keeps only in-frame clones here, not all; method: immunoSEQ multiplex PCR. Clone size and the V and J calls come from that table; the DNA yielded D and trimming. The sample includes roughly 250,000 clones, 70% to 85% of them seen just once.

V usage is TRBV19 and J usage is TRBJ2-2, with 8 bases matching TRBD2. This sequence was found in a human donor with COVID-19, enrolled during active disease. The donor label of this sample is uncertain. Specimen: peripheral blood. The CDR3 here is CASTTMGLVGTGELFF. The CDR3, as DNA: TGTGCCAGTACCACTATGGGACTAGTAGGCACCGGGGAGCTGTTTTTT. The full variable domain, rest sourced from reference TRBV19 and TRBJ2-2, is DGGITQSPKYLFRKEGQNVTLSCEQNLNHDAMYWYRQDPGQGLRLIYYSQIVNDFQKGDIAEGYSVSREKKESFPLTVTSAQKNPTAFYLCASTTMGLVGTGELFFGEGSRLTVL.